This TCR beta chain is from a study of T cell responses to AZD1222 COVID-19 vaccine listed by TCRdb under 2021. The study in broad terms: AZD1222 recipients whose second dose came at about 4 weeks and those whose second dose came at about 12 weeks were combined into one group, since spike-specific TCR depth and breadth did not differ between the two schedules. TCR sequencing was performed for more than 230 trial participants, of whom around 200 were given two doses of AZD1222 and around 26 were given two doses of MenACWY control vaccine. Trial participants were enrolled into age subgroups of 18-55, 56-69 and 70-plus years, which contained around 150, 29 and 61 TCR-sequenced participants, respectively. Study-level results and caveats: CD4 TCRs associated with the vaccine covered the entire spike protein, and the dominant responses were in regions 160-218 and 743-854. Spike-specific TCR breadth and depth rose significantly after two AZD1222 doses compared with day 0 and with MenACWY recipients. Most participants were white British and females outnumbered males, and the authors suggested that clonal diversity may have been underestimated. Because no day 14 peak-response samples were available, the repertoires could be characterized only after the peak T cell response. Conclusions about previously exposed vaccinees are limited because only a handful of AZD1222 recipients were SARS-CoV-2 seropositive at baseline. Reportedly, close to half of the unique spike-specific TCRs recognized epitopes lying outside the regions that are mutated in the B.1.351 and B.1.1.7 variants. The 56-69-year group was small, and its depth increase did not reach significance, likely because of low power.

Concerning this clone: The clone's antigen remains unknown. No quality values exist for individual bases; no much larger clone is one base distant.

CDR1 MDHEN and CDR2 SYDVKM were looked up in the germline V gene. The junction shows trimming of 2 bases on V and 4 bases on J, plus 9 bases between the germline ends. From its cysteine to its phenylalanine, the CDR3 spans 14 amino acids. The retained sequence is limited to the CDR3, 42 bases, with the frame set at the first base. Per the publication, the time point label means: baseline before first vaccination. Vaccinee samples came from UK trials COV001 and COV002, including a single-blind randomized controlled phase 2/3 trial of AZD1222 (ChAdOx1 nCoV-19) in healthy adults. Trial participant PBMC samples were collected at day 0 and day 28 after the second dose for TCRbeta chain sequencing. The CDR3 regions of human TCRbeta chains were analyzed by immunosequencing. The study's own analysis went as follows. Repertoire TCRs were matched against a reference library of SARS-CoV-2-specific TCRs generated with the MIRA antigen-specificity platform. Breadth was defined as the fraction of unique TCRs that were SARS-CoV-2-associated. Depth was defined as the fraction of total T cells that were SARS-CoV-2-associated. Using the MIRA data, every spike-specific TCR was mapped to the spike region that the TCR reacted to and assigned to either a CD4 or a CD8 class. Log10-transformed breadth and depth values were compared by one-way ANOVA with Sidak's multiple comparisons tests. This is the immuneACCESS table as TCRdb keeps it, with only in-frame sequences that have V and J called. A part of the clones is gone; compared with another copy, unresolved V genes explain less than half, and the rest is unexplained. V and J calls and clone size follow that table, whereas D and trimming were derived from the DNA. Here the sample has 120,000 to 150,000 clones; under 95% occur a single time. The ten most abundant clones make up around 5% of the sample.

In this chain, TRBV28 is recombined with TRBJ1-5; no D gene is confidently identified. The sequencing here drew on peripheral blood, taken on day 0 of AZD1222 vaccination. The receptor was derived from an adult in good health. The CDR3 amino acid sequence is: CASSLKRGNQPQHF. The base sequence is TGTGCCAGCAGTTTAAAGAGAGGGAATCAGCCCCAGCATTTT.